The 19 T cell receptor beta chains in this list originate from one sample, sequenced in a study of T-cell memory formation after mild COVID-19. Using its own MiXCR run on the 5' RACE reads, TCRdb lists one record per CDR3 protein. The sample has some 440,000 distinct CDR3 sequences, around 25% seen once. The sample was PBMCs or a T cell subset sorted from them (not recorded which). Receptor source: an adult woman who had mild COVID-19 (a few samples of this study predate the infection). Cell type and time point are not known.

This clonotype was observed a handful of times. This sequence joins TRBV24-1 and TRBJ1-5; possible D gene TRBD1, 5 bases. CDR3 size: 17 residues. Deletions cut 3 bases from V and 0 bases from J, with 14 bases between. Germline lookup yields CDR1 KGHDR and CDR2 SFDVKD. CDR3 nucleotide sequence: TGTGCCACCAGTGATGGCGAAGGGGTTGTTAGCAATCAGCCCCAGCATTTT. This codes for CATSDGEGVVSNQPQHF.

The V call is TRBV7-2, the J call TRBJ1-3; 10 bases fit TRBD1. There are 14 residues in the CDR3. The trim removed 5 bases at V and 7 bases at J, leaving 5 bases unmatched. Germline CDR1 SGHTA, CDR2 FQGNSA. The CDR3 loop reads CASSLLGQGNTIYF. The CDR3 DNA is TGTGCCAGCAGCCTCCTGGGACAGGGGAACACCATATATTTT. Using reference TRBV7-2 and TRBJ1-3 for the parts outside the CDR3, the full variable domain is GAGVSQSPSNKVTEKGKDVELRCDPISGHTALYWYRQSLGQGLEFLIYFQGNSAPDKSGLPSDRFSAERTGGSVSTLTIQRTQQEDSAVYLCASSLLGQGNTIYFGEGSWLTVV.

This clonotype turned up a few times. V and J are TRBV7-6 and TRBJ2-3; no firm D call. Trimming pared 8 bases from V and 2 bases from J, leaving 14 bases between. The germline gives CDR1 SGHVS, CDR2 FNYEAQ. CDR3 size: 14 residues. CDR3 in amino acids: CASAPLSATDTQYF. CDR3 nucleotides: TGTGCCAGCGCCCCCCTCAGCGCCACAGATACGCAGTATTTT.

The rearrangement links TRBV20-1 to TRBJ1-2; D remains ambiguous. The V and J ends lost 1 base and 3 bases respectively, with 12 bases between them. Germline CDR1 is DFQATT and CDR2 is SNEGSKA (reference sequence). This CDR3 is 14 amino acids long. The CDR3 nucleotides read TGCAGTGCTAGAGCCCAGGATGAATACTATGGCTACACCTTC. Its protein product is CSARAQDEYYGYTF.

The chain has TRBV12-3 or TRBV12-4 and TRBJ2-2; D gene unclear. V dropped 3 bases and J dropped 6 bases, with 14 bases sitting between them. This CDR3 is built from 15 residues. For the CDR3, the DNA is TGTGCCAGCAGTTTGTCCCCTGGCCAGTCCGGGGAGCTGTTTTTT. Protein: CASSLSPGQSGELFF.

V and J are TRBV6-1 and TRBJ1-2, with D uncertain. The CDR3 has 15 amino acids. Trimming cost V 7 bases and J 4 bases, with 19 bases left between them. Germline-derived CDR1 and CDR2 are MNHNS and SASEGT. This CDR3 is CASTPRADVSYGYTF. CDR3 coding DNA: TGTGCCAGCACCCCCCGGGCGGACGTCAGCTATGGCTACACCTTC.

In its sample, this clonotype was seen a few times. The CDR3 protein is CASSPNLRLAGRSETQYF. CDR3 DNA sequence: TGTGCCAGCAGCCCGAACCTCAGACTAGCGGGGAGGAGCGAGACCCAGTACTTC. The chain recombines TRBV7-2 with TRBJ2-5, with 11 bases matching TRBD2. This CDR3 comprises 18 residues. Germline CDR1 reads SGHTA; CDR2 reads FQGNSA. The J segment lost 5 bases and the V segment lost 5 bases, leaving 16 bases of the junction unmatched. The full variable domain, completed using reference TRBV7-2 and TRBJ2-5, is GAGVSQSPSNKVTEKGKDVELRCDPISGHTALYWYRQSLGQGLEFLIYFQGNSAPDKSGLPSDRFSAERTGGSVSTLTIQRTQQEDSAVYLCASSPNLRLAGRSETQYFGPGTRLLVL.

This clonotype showed up just a few times. The chain couples TRBV5-5 to TRBJ2-3; 9 positions match TRBD2. V lost 1 base to trimming and J lost 4 bases; unmatched junction nucleotides: 7. Germline CDR1 reads SGHKS; CDR2 reads YYEKEE (reference sequence). There are 16 residues in the CDR3. The CDR3 coding sequence is TGTGCCAGCAGCTTGTCGGTAGCGGGGGAGGCAGATACGCAGTATTTT. Its translation: CASSLSVAGEADTQYF.

The V and J genes are TRBV20-1 and TRBJ2-7; 8 nucleotides agree with TRBD1. This CDR3 contains 14 residues. Germline-derived CDR1 and CDR2 are DFQATT and SNEGSKA (reference sequence). The J segment lost 1 base and the V segment lost 3 bases, leaving 5 bases of the junction unmatched. The DNA of the CDR3 is TGCAGTGCTAGCCGGACAGGGCCTTCCTACGAGCAGTACTTC. Translated, it gives CSASRTGPSYEQYF.

The CDR3 sequence is CASSPGGRDQPQHF. The CDR3 DNA follows: TGCGCCAGCAGCCCGGGGGGGAGGGATCAGCCCCAGCATTTT. V usage is TRBV5-1 and J usage is TRBJ1-5; perhaps TRBD1 as D (5 bases). V was cut by 4 bases and J by 5 bases, with 13 bases left in between. Germline V gene data show CDR1 as SGHRS and CDR2 as YFSETQ. The CDR3 length is 14 residues.

The chain couples TRBV19 to TRBJ2-1; 15 bases are shared with TRBD2. This CDR3 has 15 amino acids. The junction had 9 bases not matched to a gene; V was cut back by 6 bases and J by 12 bases. Germline assignment: CDR1 LNHDA and CDR2 SQIVND (reference sequence). The CDR3 DNA reads as TGTGCCAGTAGCCTCACGGGACTAGCGGGGGGTCCGCAGTTCTTC. It encodes CASSLTGLAGGPQFF.

The chain links TRBV7-9 to TRBJ1-2, with no clear D. The CDR3 covers 14 residues. V was cut by 5 bases and J by 0 bases, with 10 bases left in between. Germline V gene data show CDR1 as SEHNR and CDR2 as FQNEAQ (reference sequence). CDR3 coding DNA: TGTGCCAGCAGCCCCCAGGTTACTAACTATGGCTACACCTTC. Protein: CASSPQVTNYGYTF. Filled out from reference TRBV7-9 and TRBJ1-2, the complete variable domain reads DTGVSQNPRHKITKRGQNVTFRCDPISEHNRLYWYRQTLGQGPEFLTYFQNEAQLEKSRLLSDRFSAERPKGSFSTLEIQRTEQGDSAMYLCASSPQVTNYGYTFGSGTRLTVV.

The sample holds a few counts of this clonotype. The chain carries TRBV4-1 and TRBJ1-1; D not resolved. CDR1 and CDR2 from the germline V gene are MGHRA and YSYEKL. The CDR3 runs 14 residues. Between the trimmed V and J ends, which lost 2 bases and 9 bases, there was a span of 16 bases. Here the CDR3 reads CASSQLPGGGKAFF. CDR3 DNA sequence: TGCGCCAGCAGCCAACTTCCAGGTGGAGGGAAAGCTTTCTTT.

The chain links TRBV3-1 to TRBJ2-3, with D unresolved. The CDR3 has 15 amino acids. V dropped 0 bases and J dropped 6 bases, with 13 bases sitting between them. Germline assignment: CDR1 LGHDT and CDR2 YNNKEL (reference sequence). The CDR3 sequence is CASSQEGPLSDTQYF. Here the CDR3 DNA reads TGTGCCAGCAGCCAAGAAGGTCCTTTGTCGGATACGCAGTATTTT.

The gene calls are TRBV29-1 and TRBJ2-3; no definite D call. The V end lost 8 bases, the J end lost 4 bases, and 22 bases lay between the germline ends. The germline gives CDR1 SQVTM, CDR2 ANQGSEA. The length of the CDR3 is 15 residues. The CDR3 DNA is TGCAGCTCCTCGTTCACAGCTACTAAGGCAGATACGCAGTATTTT. Encoded protein: CSSSFTATKADTQYF.

This clonotype was seen a few times. This chain links TRBV4-1 with TRBJ2-7, with 8 bases lining up with TRBD1. V shed 0 bases, J shed 0 bases, and the junction held 16 bases outside the gene matches. The germline CDR1 and CDR2 sequences are MGHRA and YSYEKL. The CDR3 has 20 amino acids. The DNA of the CDR3 is TGCGCCAGCAGCCAAGAGGCCAGGGGGCGCAGTACCCCAAGCTCCTACGAGCAGTACTTC. Its translation is CASSQEARGRSTPSSYEQYF.

The CDR3 reads CARNLAIKSEQFF. The CDR3 region has the DNA TGCGCCAGGAATCTAGCAATCAAGAGTGAGCAGTTCTTC. This chain uses TRBV4-3 with TRBJ2-1, with TRBD2 as a possible D gene (5 bases). The germline CDR1 and CDR2 sequences are LGHNA and YSLEER. CDR3 length: 13 amino acids. Trimming took off 9 bases at V and 9 bases at J, with 18 bases between the two ends.

This clonotype was recorded a few times. This chain connects TRBV12-3 or TRBV12-4 to TRBJ1-3, with a tentative D call TRBD1 (5 bases). With 3 bases removed from V and 1 base from J, the gap between germline ends came to 22 bases. CDR3 length: 19 amino acids. The DNA of the CDR3 is TGTGCCAGCAGTTTTTGGGCTAGAGTCAGGGATTCATCTGGAAACACCATATATTTT. Its translation: CASSFWARVRDSSGNTIYF.

V and J are TRBV29-1 and TRBJ1-1, with D uncertain. Germline CDR1 reads SQVTM; CDR2 reads ANQGSEA. The CDR3 length is 12 residues. V dropped 5 bases and J dropped 4 bases, with 11 bases sitting between them. The CDR3 bases are TGCAGCGTTCGCGGGTCGGGCACTGAAGCTTTCTTT. Protein sequence: CSVRGSGTEAFF. The full variable domain, rest sourced from reference TRBV29-1 and TRBJ1-1, is SAVISQKPSRDICQRGTSLTIQCQVDSQVTMMFWYRQQPGQSLTLIATANQGSEATYESGFVIDKFPISRPNLTFSTLTVSNMSPEDSSIYLCSVRGSGTEAFFGQGTRLTVV.